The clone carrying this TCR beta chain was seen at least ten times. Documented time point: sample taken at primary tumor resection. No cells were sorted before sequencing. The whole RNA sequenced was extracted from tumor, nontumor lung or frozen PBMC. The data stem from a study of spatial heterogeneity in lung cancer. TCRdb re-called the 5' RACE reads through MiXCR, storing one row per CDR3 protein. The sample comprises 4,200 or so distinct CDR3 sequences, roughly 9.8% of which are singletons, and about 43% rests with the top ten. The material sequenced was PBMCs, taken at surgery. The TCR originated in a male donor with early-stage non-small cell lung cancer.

CDR3 sequence reads: CASSGLGQSNTEAFF. The CDR3, as DNA: TGTGCCAGCAGCGGATTGGGACAGTCGAACACTGAAGCTTTCTTT. The chain carries TRBV9 and TRBJ1-1; 7 nucleotides line up with TRBD1. V dropped 3 bases and J dropped 1; count of bases not matched to a gene: 6. The CDR3 runs 15 residues. Germline V CDR1 and CDR2: SGDLS, YYNGEE.